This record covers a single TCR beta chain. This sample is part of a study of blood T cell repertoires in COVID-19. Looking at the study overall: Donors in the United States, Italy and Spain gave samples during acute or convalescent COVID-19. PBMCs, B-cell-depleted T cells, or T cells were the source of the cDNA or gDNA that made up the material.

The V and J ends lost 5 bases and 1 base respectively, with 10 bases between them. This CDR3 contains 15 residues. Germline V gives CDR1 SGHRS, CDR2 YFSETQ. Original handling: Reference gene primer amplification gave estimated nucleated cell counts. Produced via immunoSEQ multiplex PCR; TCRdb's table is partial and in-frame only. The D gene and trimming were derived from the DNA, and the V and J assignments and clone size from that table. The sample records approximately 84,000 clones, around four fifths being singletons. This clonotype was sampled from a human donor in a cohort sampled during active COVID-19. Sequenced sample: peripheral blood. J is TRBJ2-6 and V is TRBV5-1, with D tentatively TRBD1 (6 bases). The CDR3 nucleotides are TGCGCCAGCAGTTCAGGGGATTCTGGGGCCAACGTCCTGACTTTC. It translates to CASSSGDSGANVLTF.